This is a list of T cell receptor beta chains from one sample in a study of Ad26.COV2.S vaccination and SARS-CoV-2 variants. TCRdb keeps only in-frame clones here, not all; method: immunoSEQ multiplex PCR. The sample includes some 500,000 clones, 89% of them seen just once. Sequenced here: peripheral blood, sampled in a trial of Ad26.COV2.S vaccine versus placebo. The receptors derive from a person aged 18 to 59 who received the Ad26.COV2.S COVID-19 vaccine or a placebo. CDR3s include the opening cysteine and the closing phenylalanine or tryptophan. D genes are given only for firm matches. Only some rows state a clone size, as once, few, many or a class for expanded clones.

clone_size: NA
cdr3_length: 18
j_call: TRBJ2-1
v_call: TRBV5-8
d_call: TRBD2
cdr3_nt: TGTGCCAGCCCGAATGGACTAGCGGGAGGTAGCTCCTACAATGAGCAGTTCTTC
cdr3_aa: CASPNGLAGGSSYNEQFF

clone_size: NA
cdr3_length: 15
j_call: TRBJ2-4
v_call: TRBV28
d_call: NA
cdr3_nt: TGTGCCAGCAGTTCCACGAGGGCCCCAGGATACATTCAGTACTTC
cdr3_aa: CASSSTRAPGYIQYF

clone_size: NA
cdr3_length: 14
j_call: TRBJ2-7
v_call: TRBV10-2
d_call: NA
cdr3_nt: TGCGCCAGCAGTGAGGGGGGCTGGTCCTACGAGCAGTACTTC
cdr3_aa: CASSEGGWSYEQYF

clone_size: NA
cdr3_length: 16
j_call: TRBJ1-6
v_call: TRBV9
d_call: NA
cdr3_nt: TGTGCCAGCAGCGCCCGAATCAGCTCCTATAATTCACCCCTCCACTTT
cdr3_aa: CASSARISSYNSPLHF

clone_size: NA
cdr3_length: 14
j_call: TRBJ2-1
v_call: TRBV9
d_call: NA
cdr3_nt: TGTGCCAGCAGCAGCGGGTCTCTCTACAATGAGCAGTTCTTC
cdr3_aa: CASSSGSLYNEQFF

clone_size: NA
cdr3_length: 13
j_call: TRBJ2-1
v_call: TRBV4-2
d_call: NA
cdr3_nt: TGTGCCAGCAGCCTAGGACTTTTCAATGAGCAGTTCTTC
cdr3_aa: CASSLGLFNEQFF

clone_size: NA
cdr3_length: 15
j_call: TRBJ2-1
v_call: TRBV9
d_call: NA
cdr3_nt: TGTGCCAGCAGCGTATGGCTAGCGCAACCCTGGGAGCAGTTCTTC
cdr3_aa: CASSVWLAQPWEQFF

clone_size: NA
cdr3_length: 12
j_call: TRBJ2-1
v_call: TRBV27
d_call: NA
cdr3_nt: TGTGCCAGCAATTCGGCCTACAATGAGCAGTTCTTC
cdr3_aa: CASNSAYNEQFF

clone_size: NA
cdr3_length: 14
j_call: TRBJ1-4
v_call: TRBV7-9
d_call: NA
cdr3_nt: TGTGCCAGCAGCTTTAAAGTCGGGCCCGAAAAACTGTTTTTT
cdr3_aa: CASSFKVGPEKLFF

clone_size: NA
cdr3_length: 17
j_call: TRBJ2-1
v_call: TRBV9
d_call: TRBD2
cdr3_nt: TGTGCCAGCAGCCCCGATTTGGCGGGAGGGCCCTACAATGAGCAGTTCTTC
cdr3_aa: CASSPDLAGGPYNEQFF

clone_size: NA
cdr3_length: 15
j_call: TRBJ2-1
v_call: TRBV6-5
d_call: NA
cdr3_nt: TGTGCCAGCAGTTATGCGTTTCCGATTGACAATGAGCAGTTCTTC
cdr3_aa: CASSYAFPIDNEQFF

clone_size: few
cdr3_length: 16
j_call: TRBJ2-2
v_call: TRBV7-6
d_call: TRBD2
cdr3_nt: TGTGCCAGCAGCCCTAGGCCAGCGGGAGTGAGCGGGGAGCTGTTTTTT
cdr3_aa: CASSPRPAGVSGELFF

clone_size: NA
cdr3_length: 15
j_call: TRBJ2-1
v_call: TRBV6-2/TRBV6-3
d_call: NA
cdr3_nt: TGTGCCAGCAGTTACCCTACGGGGAGGTACAATGAGCAGTTCTTC
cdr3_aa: CASSYPTGRYNEQFF

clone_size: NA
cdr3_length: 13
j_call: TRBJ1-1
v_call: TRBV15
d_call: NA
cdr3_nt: TGTGCCACCAGCAGGAGGGGTTCGACACGAGCTTTCTTT
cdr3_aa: CATSRRGSTRAFF

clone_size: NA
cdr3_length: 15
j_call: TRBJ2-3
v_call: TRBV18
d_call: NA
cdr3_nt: TGTGCCAGCGATTTCCGAGGGGGTGTCACAGATACGCAGTATTTT
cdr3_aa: CASDFRGGVTDTQYF

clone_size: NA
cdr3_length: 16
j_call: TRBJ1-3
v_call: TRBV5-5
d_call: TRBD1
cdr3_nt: TGTGCCAGCAGCTCCCGGACAGGCTCAGTTGGAAACACCATATATTTT
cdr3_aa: CASSSRTGSVGNTIYF

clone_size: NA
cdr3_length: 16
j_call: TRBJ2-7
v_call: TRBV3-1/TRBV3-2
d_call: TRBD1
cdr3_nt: TGTGCCAGCAGCTCCCGGGACAGGGCATTCTTTCAAGAGCAGTACTTC
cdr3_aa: CASSSRDRAFFQEQYF

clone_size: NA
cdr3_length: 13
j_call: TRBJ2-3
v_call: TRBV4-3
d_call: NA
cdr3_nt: TGCGCCAGCAGCCAAGGCCCGATGGATACGCAGTATTTT
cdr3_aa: CASSQGPMDTQYF

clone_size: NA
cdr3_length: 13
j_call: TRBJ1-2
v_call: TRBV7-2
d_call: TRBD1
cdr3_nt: TGTGCCAGCAGCAGGGGACAGGGCGATGGCTACACCTTC
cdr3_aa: CASSRGQGDGYTF

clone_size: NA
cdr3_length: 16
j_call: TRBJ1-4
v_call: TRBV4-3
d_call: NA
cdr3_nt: TGCGCCAGCAGCCAAGTCTGGGGCGCGGGTGTTGAAAAACTGTTTTTT
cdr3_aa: CASSQVWGAGVEKLFF

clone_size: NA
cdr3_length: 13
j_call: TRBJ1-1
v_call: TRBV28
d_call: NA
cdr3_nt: TGTGCCAGCAGTCCGTCCATCGACACTGAAGCTTTCTTT
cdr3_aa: CASSPSIDTEAFF

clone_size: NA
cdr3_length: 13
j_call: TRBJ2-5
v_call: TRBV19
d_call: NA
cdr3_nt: TGTGCCAGTAGCGAGCGGATTCTGGAGACCCAGTACTTC
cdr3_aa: CASSERILETQYF

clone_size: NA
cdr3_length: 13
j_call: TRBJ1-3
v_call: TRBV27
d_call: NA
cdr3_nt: TGTGCCAGCAGGGCGGCCACTGGAAACACCATATATTTT
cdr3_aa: CASRAATGNTIYF

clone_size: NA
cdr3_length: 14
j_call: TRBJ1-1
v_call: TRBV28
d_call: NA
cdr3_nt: TGTGCCAGCTCCTTAGCCGGAAGGACGCCCGAGGGGTTCTTT
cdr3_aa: CASSLAGRTPEGFF

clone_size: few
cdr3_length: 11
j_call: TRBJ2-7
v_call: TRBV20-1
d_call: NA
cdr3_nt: TGCAGTGCTACTGAGTACTACGAGCAGTACTTC
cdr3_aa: CSATEYYEQYF

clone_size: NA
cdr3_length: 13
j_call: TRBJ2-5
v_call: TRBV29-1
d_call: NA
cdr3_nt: TGCAGCGGGGAGGGGGCGCGGCGGGAGACCCAGTACTTC
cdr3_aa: CSGEGARRETQYF

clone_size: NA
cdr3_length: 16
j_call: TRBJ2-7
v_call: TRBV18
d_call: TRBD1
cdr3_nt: TGTGCCAGCTCACCAGAGGTGGACAGGGCAGGAGACGAGCAGTACTTC
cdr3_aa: CASSPEVDRAGDEQYF

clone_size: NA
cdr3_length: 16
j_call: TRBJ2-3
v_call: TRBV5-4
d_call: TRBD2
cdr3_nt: TGTGCCAGCAGCTTGGCTAGCGGGAGCCTCACAGATACGCAGTATTTT
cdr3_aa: CASSLASGSLTDTQYF

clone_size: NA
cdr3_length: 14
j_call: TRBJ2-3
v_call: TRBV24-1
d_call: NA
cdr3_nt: TGTGCCACCAGTGATAGTGGGCGGGCAGATACGCAGTATTTT
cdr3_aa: CATSDSGRADTQYF

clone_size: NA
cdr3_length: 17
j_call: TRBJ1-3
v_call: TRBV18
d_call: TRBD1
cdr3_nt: TGTGCCAGCTCACCATGGGGGACAGGCCTCTCTGGAAACACCATATATTTT
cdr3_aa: CASSPWGTGLSGNTIYF

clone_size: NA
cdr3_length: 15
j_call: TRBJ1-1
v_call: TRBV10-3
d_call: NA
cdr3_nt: TGTGCCATCAGTGAGGGGGGTCGGCCGAACACTGAAGCTTTCTTT
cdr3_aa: CAISEGGRPNTEAFF

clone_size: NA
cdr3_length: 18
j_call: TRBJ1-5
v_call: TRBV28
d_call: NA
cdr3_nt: TGTGCCAGCAGTAAACCGTCACAGGGCCGGGGTAGCAATCAGCCCCAGCATTTT
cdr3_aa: CASSKPSQGRGSNQPQHF